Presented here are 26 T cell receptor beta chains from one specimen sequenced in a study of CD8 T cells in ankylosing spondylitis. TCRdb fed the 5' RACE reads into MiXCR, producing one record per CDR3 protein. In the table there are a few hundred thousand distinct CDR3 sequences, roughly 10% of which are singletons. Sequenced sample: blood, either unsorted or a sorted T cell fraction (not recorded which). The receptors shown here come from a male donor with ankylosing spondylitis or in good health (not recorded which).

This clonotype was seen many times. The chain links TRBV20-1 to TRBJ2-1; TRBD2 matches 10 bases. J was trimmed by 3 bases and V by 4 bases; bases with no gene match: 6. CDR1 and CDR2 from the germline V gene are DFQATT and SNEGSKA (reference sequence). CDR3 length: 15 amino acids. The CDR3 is CSATTSGDIYNEQFF. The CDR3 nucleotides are TGCAGTGCTACCACTAGCGGGGATATCTACAATGAGCAGTTCTTC.

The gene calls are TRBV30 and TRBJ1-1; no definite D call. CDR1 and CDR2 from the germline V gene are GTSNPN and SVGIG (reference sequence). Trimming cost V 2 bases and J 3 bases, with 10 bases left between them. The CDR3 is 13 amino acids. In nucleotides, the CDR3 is TGTGCCTGGAGTTCAGGCCGGGACACTGAAGCTTTCTTT. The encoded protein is CAWSSGRDTEAFF. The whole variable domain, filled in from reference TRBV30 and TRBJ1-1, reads SQTIHQWPATLVQPVGSPLSLECTVEGTSNPNLYWYRQAAGRGLQLLFYSVGIGQISSEVPQNLSASRPQDRQFILSSKKLLLSDSGFYLCAWSSGRDTEAFFGQGTRLTVV.

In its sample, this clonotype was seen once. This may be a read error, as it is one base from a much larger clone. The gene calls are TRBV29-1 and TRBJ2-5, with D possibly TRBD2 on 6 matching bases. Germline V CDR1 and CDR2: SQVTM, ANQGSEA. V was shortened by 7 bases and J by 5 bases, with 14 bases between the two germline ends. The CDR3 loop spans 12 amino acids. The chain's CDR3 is CSADLASETQYF. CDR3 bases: TGCAGCGCTGACCTAGCGAGTGAGACCCAGTACTTC. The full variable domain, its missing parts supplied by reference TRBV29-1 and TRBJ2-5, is SAVISQKPSRDICQRGTSLTIQCQVDSQVTMMFWYRQQPGQSLTLIATANQGSEATYESGFVIDKFPISRPNLTFSTLTVSNMSPEDSSIYLCSADLASETQYFGPGTRLLVL.

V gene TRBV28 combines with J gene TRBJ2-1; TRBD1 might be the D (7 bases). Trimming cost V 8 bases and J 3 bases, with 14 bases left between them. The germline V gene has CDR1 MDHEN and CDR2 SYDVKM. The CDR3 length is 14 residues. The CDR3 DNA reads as TGTGCCAGCGAGGCGGGGACAGACTACAATGAGCAGTTCTTC. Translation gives CASEAGTDYNEQFF.

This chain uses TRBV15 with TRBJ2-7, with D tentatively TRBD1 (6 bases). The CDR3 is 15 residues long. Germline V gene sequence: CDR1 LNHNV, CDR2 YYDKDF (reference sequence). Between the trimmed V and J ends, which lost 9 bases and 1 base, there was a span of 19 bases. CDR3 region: CATHRSGTPSYEQYF. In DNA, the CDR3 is TGTGCCACACACCGATCCGGGACACCTTCCTACGAGCAGTACTTC.

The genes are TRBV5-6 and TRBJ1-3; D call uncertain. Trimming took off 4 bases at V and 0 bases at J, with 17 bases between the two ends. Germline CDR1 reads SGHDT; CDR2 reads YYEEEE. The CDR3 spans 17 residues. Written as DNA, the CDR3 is TGTGCCAGCAGCGCGGGTTGGACTGCCCGCTCTGGAAACACCATATATTTT. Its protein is CASSAGWTARSGNTIYF.

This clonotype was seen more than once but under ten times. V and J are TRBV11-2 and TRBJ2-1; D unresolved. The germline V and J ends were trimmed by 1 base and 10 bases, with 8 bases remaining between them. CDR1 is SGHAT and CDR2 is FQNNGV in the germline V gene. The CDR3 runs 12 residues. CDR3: CASSLVSVEQFF. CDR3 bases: TGTGCCAGCAGCTTAGTTTCGGTAGAGCAGTTCTTC.

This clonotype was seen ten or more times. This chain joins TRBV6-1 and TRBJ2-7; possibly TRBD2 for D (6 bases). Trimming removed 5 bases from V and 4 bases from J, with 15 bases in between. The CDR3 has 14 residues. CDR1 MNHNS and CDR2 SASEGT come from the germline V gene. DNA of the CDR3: TGTGCCAGCAGTCGGGACTCAGCGGTGTACGAGCAGTACTTC. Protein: CASSRDSAVYEQYF.

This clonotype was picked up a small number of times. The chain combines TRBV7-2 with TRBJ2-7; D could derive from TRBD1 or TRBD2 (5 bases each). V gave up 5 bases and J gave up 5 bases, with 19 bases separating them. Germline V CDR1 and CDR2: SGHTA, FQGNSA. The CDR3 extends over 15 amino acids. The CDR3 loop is CASSQSGQGLDEQYF. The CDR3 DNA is TGTGCCAGCAGCCAGTCGGGGCAGGGTCTCGACGAGCAGTACTTC.

The DNA for the CDR3 is TGTGCCAGCAGTAACACTGGAGGGGGCCAGAATGAGCAGTTCTTC. Protein: CASSNTGGGQNEQFF. The V and J genes are TRBV7-8 and TRBJ2-1, with a possible D match to TRBD1 (7 bases). Germline V gives CDR1 SGHVS, CDR2 FQNEAQ. V was shortened by 6 bases and J by 7 bases, with 19 bases between the two germline ends. CDR3 length: 15 residues.

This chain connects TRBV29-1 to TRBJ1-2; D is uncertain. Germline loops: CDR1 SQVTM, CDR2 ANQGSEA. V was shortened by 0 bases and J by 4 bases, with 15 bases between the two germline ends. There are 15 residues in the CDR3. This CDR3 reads CSVEDSNSLAYGYTF. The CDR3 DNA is TGCAGCGTTGAAGATAGTAACAGTCTGGCCTATGGCTACACCTTC.

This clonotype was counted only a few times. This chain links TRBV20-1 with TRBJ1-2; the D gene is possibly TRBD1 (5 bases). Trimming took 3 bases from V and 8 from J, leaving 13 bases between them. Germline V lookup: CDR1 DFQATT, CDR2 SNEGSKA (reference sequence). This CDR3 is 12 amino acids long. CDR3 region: CSASVGGYGYTF. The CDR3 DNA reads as TGCAGTGCTAGTGTGGGGGGGTACGGCTACACCTTC.

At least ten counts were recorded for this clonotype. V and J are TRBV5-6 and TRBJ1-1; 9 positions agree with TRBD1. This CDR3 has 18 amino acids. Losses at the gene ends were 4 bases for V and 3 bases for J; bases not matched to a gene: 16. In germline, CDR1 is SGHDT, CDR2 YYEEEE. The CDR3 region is CASSRPRPGQGVDTEAFF. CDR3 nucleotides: TGTGCCAGCAGCCGACCACGACCGGGACAGGGTGTTGACACTGAAGCTTTCTTT. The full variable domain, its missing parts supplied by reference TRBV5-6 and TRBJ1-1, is DAGVTQSPTHLIKTRGQQVTLRCSPKSGHDTVSWYQQALGQGPQFIFQYYEEEERQRGNFPDRFSGHQFPNYSSELNVNALLLGDSALYLCASSRPRPGQGVDTEAFFGQGTRLTVV.

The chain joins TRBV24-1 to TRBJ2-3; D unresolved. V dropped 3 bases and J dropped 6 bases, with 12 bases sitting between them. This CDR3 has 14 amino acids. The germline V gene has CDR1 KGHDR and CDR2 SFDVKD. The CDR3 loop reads CATSDDSPQDTQYF. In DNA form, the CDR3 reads TGTGCCACCAGTGATGATTCTCCTCAGGATACGCAGTATTTT.

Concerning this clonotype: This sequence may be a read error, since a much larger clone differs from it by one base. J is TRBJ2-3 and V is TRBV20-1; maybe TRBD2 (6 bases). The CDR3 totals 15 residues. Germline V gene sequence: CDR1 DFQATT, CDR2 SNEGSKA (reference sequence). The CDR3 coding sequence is TGCTGTGCTAGAGATTGGGGGGTTCGAGGCGATACGCAGTATTTT. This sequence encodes CCARDWGVRGDTQYF.

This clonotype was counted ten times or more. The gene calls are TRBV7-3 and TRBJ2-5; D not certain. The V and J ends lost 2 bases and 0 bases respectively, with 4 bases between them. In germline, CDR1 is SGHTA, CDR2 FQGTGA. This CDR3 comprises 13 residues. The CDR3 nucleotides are TGTGCCAGCAGCTTATACAACCAAGAGACCCAGTACTTC. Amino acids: CASSLYNQETQYF.

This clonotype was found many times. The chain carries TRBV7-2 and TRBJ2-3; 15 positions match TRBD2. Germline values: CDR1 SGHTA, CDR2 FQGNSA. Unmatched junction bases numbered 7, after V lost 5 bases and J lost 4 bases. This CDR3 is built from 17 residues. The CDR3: CASSPGLAGGVSDTQYF. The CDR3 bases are TGTGCCAGCAGCCCCGGACTAGCGGGGGGGGTTTCAGATACGCAGTATTTT.

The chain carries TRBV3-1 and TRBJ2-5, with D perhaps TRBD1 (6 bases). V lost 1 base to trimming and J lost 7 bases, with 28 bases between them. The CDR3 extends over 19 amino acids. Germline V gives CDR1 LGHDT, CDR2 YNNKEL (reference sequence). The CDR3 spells CASSQGIGGVAGVRTTQYF. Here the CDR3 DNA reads TGTGCCAGCAGCCAAGGAATAGGAGGAGTGGCAGGGGTAAGAACGACCCAGTACTTC.

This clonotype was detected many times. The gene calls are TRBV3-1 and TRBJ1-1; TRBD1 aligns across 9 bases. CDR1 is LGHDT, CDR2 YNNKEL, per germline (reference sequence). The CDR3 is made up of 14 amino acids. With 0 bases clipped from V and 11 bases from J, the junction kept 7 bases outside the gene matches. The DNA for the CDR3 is TGTGCCAGCAGCCAAGATGCGACAGGGGGGATGGCTTTCTTT. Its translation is CASSQDATGGMAFF.

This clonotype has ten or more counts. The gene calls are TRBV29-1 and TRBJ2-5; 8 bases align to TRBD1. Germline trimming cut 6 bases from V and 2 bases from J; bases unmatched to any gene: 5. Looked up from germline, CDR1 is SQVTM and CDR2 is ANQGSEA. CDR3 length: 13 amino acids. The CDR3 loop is CSVAGTGQETQYF. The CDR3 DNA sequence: TGCAGCGTAGCCGGGACAGGTCAAGAGACCCAGTACTTC.

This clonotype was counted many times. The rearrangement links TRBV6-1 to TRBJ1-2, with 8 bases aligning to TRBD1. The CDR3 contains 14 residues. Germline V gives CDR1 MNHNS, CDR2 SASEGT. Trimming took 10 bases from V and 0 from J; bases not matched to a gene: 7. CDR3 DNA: TGTGCCACCAACTCGGGACAGGCTAACTATGGCTACACCTTC. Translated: CATNSGQANYGYTF.

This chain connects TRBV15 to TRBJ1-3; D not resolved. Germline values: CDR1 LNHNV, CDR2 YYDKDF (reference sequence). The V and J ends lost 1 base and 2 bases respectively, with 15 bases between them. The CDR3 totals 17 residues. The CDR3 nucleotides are TGTGCCACCAGCAGAGCTCCGATAGGATCGGCTGGAAACACCATATATTTT. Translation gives CATSRAPIGSAGNTIYF. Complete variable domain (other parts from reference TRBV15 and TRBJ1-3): DAMVIQNPRYQVTQFGKPVTLSCSQTLNHNVMYWYQQKSSQAPKLLFHYYDKDFNNEADTPDNFQSRRPNTSFCFLDIRSPGLGDTAMYLCATSRAPIGSAGNTIYFGEGSWLTVV.

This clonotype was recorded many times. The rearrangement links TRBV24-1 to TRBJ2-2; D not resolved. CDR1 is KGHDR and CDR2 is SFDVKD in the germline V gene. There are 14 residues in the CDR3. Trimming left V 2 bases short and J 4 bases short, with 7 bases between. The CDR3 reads CATSDYPLTGELFF. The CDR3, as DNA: TGTGCCACCAGTGATTACCCCCTCACCGGGGAGCTGTTTTTT.

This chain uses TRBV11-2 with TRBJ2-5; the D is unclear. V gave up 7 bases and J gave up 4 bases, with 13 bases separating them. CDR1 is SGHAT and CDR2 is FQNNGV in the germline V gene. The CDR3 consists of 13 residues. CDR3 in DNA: TGTGCCAGCACTAGGGAAGTGCGAGAGACCCAGTACTTC. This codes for CASTREVRETQYF.

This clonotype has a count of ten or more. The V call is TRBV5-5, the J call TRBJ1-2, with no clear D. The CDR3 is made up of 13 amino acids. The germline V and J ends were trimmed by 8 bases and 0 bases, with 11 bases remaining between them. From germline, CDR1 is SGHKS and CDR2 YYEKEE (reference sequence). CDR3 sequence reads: CASGSPANYGYTF. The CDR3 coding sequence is TGTGCCAGTGGGTCTCCCGCTAACTATGGCTACACCTTC.

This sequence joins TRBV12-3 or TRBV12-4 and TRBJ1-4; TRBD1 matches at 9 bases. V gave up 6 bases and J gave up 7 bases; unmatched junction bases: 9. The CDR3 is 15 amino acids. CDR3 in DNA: TGTGCCAGCAGAAACACAGGGGGCGGGAGTGAAAAACTGTTTTTT. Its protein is CASRNTGGGSEKLFF.